A single sample gave rise to the 32 T cell receptor beta chains below, sequenced in a study of tumor-infiltrating lymphocytes in primary liver carcinoma. Unsorted whole blood yielded blood RNA, and germline DNA was extracted as well. From approximately 500 ng total RNA, TCR beta cDNA was generated with a primer in the constant region. Libraries of TCR beta came from three nested multiplex PCR rounds with slightly modified ARM-PCR. Both of the initial two PCR rounds ran for 10 cycles and employed TRBV1-TRBV30 forward primers alongside a C-beta reverse primer. TCRdb re-analysed the multiplex PCR reads in MiXCR, keeping a single row per CDR3 protein. The sample has about 330,000 distinct CDR3 sequences; less than 75% are singletons. Sequenced sample: peripheral blood. The receptors stem from a man between 40 and 49 years old with primary liver carcinoma and hepatitis B virus infection.

To note about this clonotype: The junction departs from germline at one end; a sequencing error may be responsible. This chain joins TRBV4-3 and TRBJ2-7, with unresolved D. Looked up from germline, CDR1 is LGHNA and CDR2 is YSLEER. This CDR3 is 15 amino acids long. CDR3 sequence: CTSSQMNSISYEQYF. The CDR3 coding sequence is TGCACCAGCAGCCAAATGAATTCAATCTCCTACGAGCAGTACTTC.

About this clonotype itself: The junction shows a germline mismatch at one end, possibly a read error. The chain links TRBV11-2 to TRBJ2-5, with D unresolved. The CDR3 is 11 amino acids. Germline CDR1 SGHAT, CDR2 FQNNGV. DNA for the CDR3: TGTGTCAGCAGCTTAGATAATGTTCAGTACTTC. It is translated as CVSSLDNVQYF.

On this clonotype: This may be a read error, as it is one base from a much larger clone. The J gene is TRBJ2-1, the V gene TRBV12-3 or TRBV12-4; perhaps TRBD1 as D (6 bases). The CDR3 has 14 residues. DNA of the CDR3: TGTGCCAGCACCAGGACAGACGTTAACAATGAGCCGTTCTTC. It codes for CASTRTDVNNEPFF.

With respect to this clonotype: A much larger clone differs from this one at a single base, so this may be a read error. The CDR3 sequence: CASSLEGATNQPQHF. The CDR3 DNA sequence: TGCGCCAGCAGCTTGGAAGGGGCGACCAATCAGCCCCAGCATTTT. The genes are TRBV5-1 and TRBJ1-5; D is perhaps TRBD1 (5 bases). CDR3 size: 15 residues. V lost 0 bases and J lost 3, with 10 bases in between. CDR1 is SGHRS and CDR2 is YFSETQ in the germline V gene.

The chain joins TRBV28 to TRBJ1-1, with D hard to call. V lost 3 bases, J lost 11 bases, and 16 bases lay in between. The CDR3 is 13 residues long. CDR1 is MDHEN and CDR2 is SYDVKM in the germline V gene. CDR3 amino acids: CASSFTGSTGAFF. The DNA of the CDR3 is TGTGCCAGCAGTTTTACGGGCTCTACGGGGGCTTTCTTT. Full variable domain (remainder filled in from reference TRBV28 and TRBJ1-1): DVKVTQSSRYLVKRTGEKVFLECVQDMDHENMFWYRQDPGLGLRLIYFSYDVKMKEKGDIPEGYSVSREKKERFSLILESASTNQTSMYLCASSFTGSTGAFFGQGTRLTVV.

Remarks on this clonotype: A much larger clone differs from this one at a single base, so this may be a read error. The rearrangement joins TRBV4-1 to TRBJ2-7; TRBD1 agrees at 7 bases. Germline CDR1 and CDR2: MGHRA and YSYEKL. This CDR3 is 16 amino acids long. The CDR3 sequence: CVSSKDLQGHSYEQYF. Here the CDR3 DNA reads TGCGTCAGCAGCAAAGACTTACAGGGGCACTCCTACGAGCAGTACTTC.

This clonotype was detected once. The genes are TRBV28 and TRBJ1-3, with D perhaps TRBD1 (6 bases). Germline V gene data show CDR1 as MDHEN and CDR2 as SYDVKM. This CDR3 region has 16 residues. Trimming removed 6 bases from V and 2 bases from J, with 17 bases in between. The CDR3 DNA is TGTGCCAGCAGCCCCGCGACAGGTTCGGCTGGAAACACCATATATTTT. This gives the protein CASSPATGSAGNTIYF.

With respect to this clonotype: With a much larger clone just one base away, this may be a read error. The chain uses TRBV6-6 and TRBJ1-5; 7 nucleotides match TRBD1. Germline CDR1 and CDR2: MNHNY and SVGAGI (reference sequence). The CDR3 is 15 residues long. The CDR3 DNA is TGTGGCAGCAGTTATACAGGGGCTAGCAATCAGCCCCAGCATTTT. Its protein is CGSSYTGASNQPQHF.

This clonotype was seen ten or more times. The rearrangement joins TRBV10-3 to TRBJ2-3; 9 positions match TRBD2. Germline V gives CDR1 ENHRY, CDR2 SYGVKD. The CDR3 runs to 14 residues. Trimming took 6 bases from V and 2 from J; bases not matched to a gene: 3. Written as DNA, the CDR3 is TGTGCCATCAGGCTAGCGGGAAACACAGATACGCAGTATTTT. This sequence encodes CAIRLAGNTDTQYF.

The chain joins TRBV6-1 to TRBJ2-1; the D gene is possibly TRBD1 (6 bases). The CDR3 spans 16 residues. V gave up 6 bases and J gave up 8 bases, with 23 bases separating them. In germline, CDR1 is MNHNS, CDR2 SASEGT. The CDR3 reads CASRDVNGQPYDEQFF. CDR3 coding DNA: TGTGCCAGCAGAGACGTAAACGGACAGCCGTACGATGAGCAGTTCTTC.

The chain employs TRBV5-1 and TRBJ2-6, with 8 nucleotides matching TRBD2. Germline V gene lookup returns CDR1 SGHRS and CDR2 YFSETQ. There are 18 residues in the CDR3. J lost 0 bases, V lost 0 bases, and 5 bases had no gene match. The CDR3 is CASSLETGGPSGANVLTF. The CDR3 coding sequence is TGCGCCAGCAGCTTGGAAACGGGAGGGCCCTCTGGGGCCAACGTCCTGACTTTC.

V gene TRBV5-1 combines with J gene TRBJ2-3; a weak D match, TRBD1 (6 bases). Germline V gene data show CDR1 as SGHRS and CDR2 as YFSETQ. V lost 0 bases to trimming and J lost 4 bases, with 12 bases between them. The CDR3 is 15 amino acids. The CDR3 coding sequence is TGCGCCAGCAGCTTGGAGGGGACATGGTCAGATACGCAGTATTTT. This codes for CASSLEGTWSDTQYF.

On this clonotype itself: A much larger clone lies a single base off, so this may be a read error. The chain recombines TRBV28 with TRBJ2-1; TRBD2 matches 8 bases. There are 17 residues in the CDR3. In germline, CDR1 is MDHEN, CDR2 SYDVKM. The DNA of the CDR3 is TGTGCCAGCAGTTCAGCCCCGGGAGGGGTAGATTACAATGAGCAGCTCTTC. It is translated as CASSSAPGGVDYNEQLF.

This clonotype was recorded at least ten times. CDR3 residues: CASSHSGTYNEQFF. The CDR3, as DNA: TGTGCCAGCAGCCACAGCGGGACCTACAATGAGCAGTTCTTC. V usage is TRBV14 and J usage is TRBJ2-1, with 7 nucleotides matching TRBD2. The V gene end was trimmed by 3 bases and the J gene end by 2 bases; junction bases not matched to a gene: 1. CDR1 is SGHDN, CDR2 FVKESK, per germline. CDR3 length: 14 amino acids.

About this clonotype itself: The conserved final phenylalanine or tryptophan is absent from the CDR3, which likely points to a read error. The chain carries TRBV4-1 and TRBJ1-1; tentatively, D is TRBD1 (6 bases). The V and J ends lost 3 bases and 7 bases respectively, with 18 bases between them. This CDR3 comprises 15 residues. Germline CDR1 and CDR2: MGHRA and YSYEKL. CDR3 sequence (DNA): TGCGCCAGCAGCCAGGACCAGACAGGATCACTTGAAGCTTTCTCT. Protein: CASSQDQTGSLEAFS.

Comment on this clonotype: Since a much larger clone is just one base distant, this may be a read error. The rearrangement joins TRBV6-5 to TRBJ1-1; D is perhaps TRBD1 (6 bases). The CDR3 has 19 amino acids. V was trimmed by 0 bases and J by 1 base, leaving 21 bases between them. Germline V CDR1 and CDR2: MNHEY, SVGAGI. The DNA of the CDR3 is TGTGCCAGCAGTTACTCTCGGGGGGCAGGCATTAGCTGGAACACTGAAGCTTTCTTT. Its protein is CASSYSRGAGISWNTEAFF.

This clonotype has ten or more counts. This chain uses TRBV29-1 with TRBJ2-7; TRBD1 matches 10 bases. Germline CDR1 reads SQVTM; CDR2 reads ANQGSEA. The CDR3 runs 13 residues. V gave up 7 bases and J gave up 2 bases; unmatched junction bases: 5. The CDR3 spells CSATGGETYEQYF. CDR3 nucleotides: TGCAGCGCGACAGGGGGCGAGACCTACGAGCAGTACTTC.

As regards this clonotype: The final CDR3 position lacks the conserved phenylalanine or tryptophan, pointing to a likely read error. This chain uses TRBV10-3 with TRBJ2-3, with 11 positions matching TRBD1. This CDR3 spans 19 amino acids. Trimming at V came to 3 bases and at J to 1 base, leaving 12 bases not matched to a gene. The germline gives CDR1 ENHRY, CDR2 SYGVKD. In nucleotides, the CDR3 is TGTGCCATCAGTGACCAAACTGCTGGGACAGGGGGGGGCACAGATACGCAGTATCTT. Amino acid sequence: CAISDQTAGTGGGTDTQYL.

Notes on this clonotype: A junction end diverges from the germline sequence, so it may reflect a read error. V is TRBV5-4 and J is TRBJ2-1; D may be TRBD1 (6 bases). Germline V gene sequence: CDR1 SGHNT, CDR2 YYREEE (reference sequence). The CDR3 is 17 amino acids. CDR3 loop: CVSSLGIQGKPYNEQFF. The CDR3 DNA follows: TGTGTCAGCAGCTTGGGGATTCAGGGGAAACCCTACAATGAGCAGTTCTTC. The variable domain in full, with the rest retrieved from reference TRBV5-4 and TRBJ2-1, is ETGVTQSPTHLIKTRGQQVTLRCSSQSGHNTVSWYQQALGQGPQFIFQYYREEENGRGNFPPRFSGLQFPNYSSELNVNALELDDSALYLCVSSLGIQGKPYNEQFFGPGTRLTVL.

In regard to this clonotype: Given the absence of the conserved phenylalanine or tryptophan at the CDR3 end, a read error is likely. It is unclear where the CDR3 begins or ends on the DNA, so no DNA is shown, and the CDR3 is as TCRdb lists it. The chain recombines TRBV11-2 with TRBJ2-7; the D call of TRBD2 is as the table states it, not checked on the DNA. Germline lookup yields CDR1 SGHAT and CDR2 FQNNGV. The CDR3 is 14 amino acids in total, end residues counted. Here the CDR3 reads CASSSRGRGNEQCL.

The CDR3 reads CASSSGGPYEQYF. Here the CDR3 DNA reads TGTGCCAGCAGCTCGGGAGGCCCCTACGAGCAGTACTTC. The V and J genes are TRBV11-2 and TRBJ2-7; 7 bases are a match to TRBD2. With 4 bases clipped from V and 2 bases from J, the junction kept 2 bases outside the gene matches. CDR1 and CDR2 from the germline V gene are SGHAT and FQNNGV. The CDR3 extends over 13 amino acids.

With respect to this clonotype: A much more abundant neighbour one base away suggests this may be a read error. This rearrangement joins TRBV12-3 or TRBV12-4 to TRBJ1-5; 8 bases are shared with TRBD1. This CDR3 has 17 residues. Trimming removed 5 bases from V and 6 bases from J; junction bases left unmatched: 15. The CDR3 here is CASSVSGAGGFRQPQHF. In DNA, the CDR3 is TGTGCCAGCAGTGTCTCCGGGGCAGGGGGCTTTCGTCAGCCCCAGCATTTT.

Details on this clonotype: A much more abundant neighbour one base away suggests this may be a read error. The CDR3 nucleotides are TGTGCCAGCAGTTACGACAGTAAGATGAACACTGAAGCTTTCTTT. Translation gives CASSYDSKMNTEAFF. V usage is TRBV6-5 and J usage is TRBJ1-1; a weak D match, TRBD1 (5 bases). This CDR3 is built from 15 residues. Trimming took off 2 bases at V and 0 bases at J, with 10 bases between the two ends. Germline V gives CDR1 MNHEY, CDR2 SVGAGI.

V is TRBV7-9 and J is TRBJ2-1; TRBD2 matches 10 bases. The CDR3 has 19 residues. The V gene's germline CDR1 is SEHNR and CDR2 FQNEAQ (reference sequence). The junction had 20 bases not matched to a gene; V was cut back by 5 bases and J by 7 bases. The CDR3 nucleotides read TGTGCCAGCAGCATAACTGACGTTTTCAGCGGGAGGGGTGTGAATGAGCAGTTCTTC. As protein: CASSITDVFSGRGVNEQFF. Full variable domain (remainder filled in from reference TRBV7-9 and TRBJ2-1): DTGVSQNPRHKITKRGQNVTFRCDPISEHNRLYWYRQTLGQGPEFLTYFQNEAQLEKSRLLSDRFSAERPKGSFSTLEIQRTEQGDSAMYLCASSITDVFSGRGVNEQFFGPGTRLTVL.

This clonotype was seen a few times. This chain uses TRBV24-1 with TRBJ2-2; 9 nucleotides match TRBD2. The CDR3 is 15 amino acids. Looked up from germline, CDR1 is KGHDR and CDR2 is SFDVKD. After removal of 4 bases from V and 6 bases from J, the junction contained 5 bases not matched to a gene. This chain's CDR3 is CATSDLGTSSGELFF. In DNA, the CDR3 is TGTGCCACCAGTGACCTCGGGACTAGCTCCGGGGAGCTGTTTTTT.

This clonotype was observed a few times. This rearrangement joins TRBV6-2 or TRBV6-3 to TRBJ2-6; D may be TRBD1 or TRBD2 (5 bases each). This CDR3 is built from 15 residues. With 8 bases removed from V and 4 bases from J, the gap between germline ends came to 15 bases. Germline V lookup: CDR1 MNHEY, CDR2 SVGEGT. The CDR3 DNA reads TGTGCCAGCCTGAGAGTAGGGACCGGGGCCAACGTCCTGACTTTC. Protein sequence: CASLRVGTGANVLTF.

Details on this clonotype: Relative to the germline gene, one junction end is altered; a read error may explain this. Here the CDR3 reads CAGSSGTSGGQETQYF. CDR3 in DNA: TGTGCCGGCAGCTCCGGGACTAGCGGGGGCCAAGAGACCCAGTACTTC. The chain links TRBV5-8 to TRBJ2-5; 14 bases match TRBD2. There are 16 residues in the CDR3. Germline V lookup: CDR1 SGHTS, CDR2 YDEGEE.

The V call is TRBV11-2, the J call TRBJ1-1, with no clear D. CDR3 length: 13 residues. Trimming cost V 7 bases and J 1 base, with 10 bases left between them. The germline gives CDR1 SGHAT, CDR2 FQNNGV. The CDR3 sequence is CASTFSENTEAFF. CDR3 sequence (DNA): TGTGCCAGCACATTTTCGGAGAACACTGAAGCTTTCTTT.

This clonotype was seen ten or more times. The chain is built from TRBV29-1 and TRBJ1-5, with 10 bases aligning to TRBD1. Per germline, CDR1 SQVTM and CDR2 ANQGSEA. The CDR3 covers 14 residues. V lost 6 bases and J lost 3; bases outside the gene matches: 5. In DNA form, the CDR3 reads TGCAGCGTCCGGACAGGGGGGTACAATCAGCCCCAGCATTTT. It encodes CSVRTGGYNQPQHF.

This clonotype was seen a handful of times. The chain couples TRBV6-1 to TRBJ1-4; tentative D call: TRBD1 (6 bases). V was shortened by 2 bases and J by 7 bases, with 14 bases between the two germline ends. CDR1 is MNHNS and CDR2 is SASEGT in the germline V gene. The CDR3 runs 15 residues. CDR3 DNA sequence: TGTGCCAGCAGTGAAATGGGGGGGCCCAGTGAAAAACTGTTTTTT. It yields the protein CASSEMGGPSEKLFF.

Notes on this clonotype: At one boundary the junction diverges from the germline segment, which might be a read error. This chain uses TRBV7-9 with TRBJ2-1, with a weak D call TRBD1 (5 bases). The length of the CDR3 is 13 residues. Germline assignment: CDR1 SEHNR and CDR2 FQNEAQ (reference sequence). The CDR3 nucleotides are TGTGCCGGCAGCGCGACAGTGGGAAATGAGCAGTTCTTC. Translated, it gives CAGSATVGNEQFF.

For this clonotype: A much larger clone differs by one base, so this may be a read error. The rearrangement links TRBV6-5 to TRBJ2-2; D is ambiguous. The CDR3 is 14 residues long. The germline gives CDR1 MNHEY, CDR2 SVGAGI. V lost 11 bases and J lost 5, with 18 bases in between. The CDR3 sequence is CAGTHRHATGELFF. The CDR3, as DNA: TGTGCCGGCACTCACCGGCATGCAACCGGGGAGCTGTTTTTT.